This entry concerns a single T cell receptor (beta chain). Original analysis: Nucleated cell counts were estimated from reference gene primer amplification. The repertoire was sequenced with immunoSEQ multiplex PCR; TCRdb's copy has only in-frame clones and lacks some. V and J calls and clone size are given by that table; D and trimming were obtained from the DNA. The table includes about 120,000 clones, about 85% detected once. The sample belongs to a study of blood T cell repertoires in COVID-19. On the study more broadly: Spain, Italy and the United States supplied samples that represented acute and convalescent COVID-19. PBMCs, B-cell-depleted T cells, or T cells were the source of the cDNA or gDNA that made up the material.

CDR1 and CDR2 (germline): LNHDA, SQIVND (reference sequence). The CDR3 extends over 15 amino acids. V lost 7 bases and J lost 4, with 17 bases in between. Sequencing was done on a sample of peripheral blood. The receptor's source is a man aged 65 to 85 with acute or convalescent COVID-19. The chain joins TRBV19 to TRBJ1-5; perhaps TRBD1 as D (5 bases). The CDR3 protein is CASTHRGGGNQPQHF. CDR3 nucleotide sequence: TGTGCCAGTACTCATAGGGGAGGAGGGAATCAGCCCCAGCATTTT.